A selection of T cell receptor beta chains follows, all from one sample in a study of cytomegalovirus exposure and HLA in healthy donors. Generated by immunoSEQ multiplex PCR, the TCRdb table keeps only in-frame clones and is missing some. The sample holds 150,000 to 200,000 clones; roughly 84% are singletons and the top ten take over 0.2%. Material: PBMCs. All receptors derive from a girl under three years old in good health and CMV-seronegative. Both conserved end residues are part of each CDR3. The order of the fields is V gene, D gene, clone size, J gene, CDR3 DNA, CDR3 protein. A D gene is named only where the DNA matches it firmly. Not every row has a clone size; where given, it reads once, few, many or a size class.

TRBV15	TRBD1	-	TRBJ1-2	TGTGCCACCAGCAGAGAGACAGGGGGCGGTTATGGCTACACCTTC	CATSRETGGGYGYTF
TRBV20-1	-	-	TRBJ2-5	TGCAGCCCGGGGGACCAAGAGACCCAGTACTTC	CSPGDQETQYF
TRBV5-1	TRBD1	-	TRBJ1-2	TGCGCCAGCAGCAACACAGGGGATGGCTACACCTTC	CASSNTGDGYTF
TRBV5-1	-	-	TRBJ1-3	TGCGCCAGCAGCTGGATACCAACAGGAACTGGAAACACCATATATTTT	CASSWIPTGTGNTIYF
TRBV13	-	-	TRBJ2-7	TGTGCCAGCAGCCCCCCACTAGCCTTCTCCTACGAGCAGTACTTC	CASSPPLAFSYEQYF
TRBV4-1	TRBD1	-	TRBJ1-4	TGCGCCAGCAGCCACCCCGGGACAGGGGATGAAAAACTGTTTTTT	CASSHPGTGDEKLFF
TRBV23-1	-	-	TRBJ2-4	TGCGCCAGCAGTCAATCGGAAGTAGCTCCCATTGAAAACATTCAGTACTTC	CASSQSEVAPIENIQYF
TRBV4-1	-	-	TRBJ2-4	TGCGCCAGCAGCCAAGCTTCCTTGGGCAGCATTCAGTACTTC	CASSQASLGSIQYF
TRBV6-5	-	-	TRBJ1-3	TGTGCCAGCAGTTACGGGCCCGGATCTGGAAACACCATATATTTT	CASSYGPGSGNTIYF
TRBV27	TRBD2	-	TRBJ2-2	TGTGCCAGCAGAGTCGGCGGGGGGGCCGGGGAGCTGTTTTTT	CASRVGGGAGELFF
TRBV29-1	TRBD2	once	TRBJ2-5	TGCAGCGCCGGGGGCGGGACTAGTCGGGAGACCCAGTACTTC	CSAGGGTSRETQYF
TRBV27	-	-	TRBJ2-7	TGTGCCAGCAGTTCGACAATTAGATATTCCTACGAGCAGTACTTC	CASSSTIRYSYEQYF
TRBV27	TRBD2	once	TRBJ2-2	TGTGCCAGCAGTCGGCCGACTAGCGGTACTAATCCGAACACCGGGGAGCTGTTTTTT	CASSRPTSGTNPNTGELFF
TRBV7-6	TRBD2	few	TRBJ2-3	TGTGCCAGCAGCTCCCCCCCAAGGCTCCCATTGCGGGAGAGCACAGATACGCAGTATTTT	CASSSPPRLPLRESTDTQYF
TRBV11-2	-	-	TRBJ2-1	TGTGCCAGCAGCTTAGCCCCTAAGAATGAGCAGTTCTTC	CASSLAPKNEQFF
TRBV19	-	-	TRBJ1-2	TGTGCCAGTAGGGGCGATGCGACAGCACATGGCTACACCTTC	CASRGDATAHGYTF
TRBV7-9	-	-	TRBJ1-3	TGTGCCAGCAGCTTAGGAGGCTCTGGAAACACCATATATTTT	CASSLGGSGNTIYF
TRBV2	-	once	TRBJ1-2	TGTGCCAGCAGTGAAAAGTGGGCAGGACGGGGAGAAACTCATGGCTACACCTTC	CASSEKWAGRGETHGYTF
TRBV19	-	-	TRBJ2-5	TGTGCCAGTAGTATAGACAGGGGAGAGACCCAGTACTTC	CASSIDRGETQYF
TRBV6-5	-	once	TRBJ2-4	TGTGCCAGCAGTCGCGGGATTTTAGCCAAAAACATTCAGTACTTC	CASSRGILAKNIQYF
TRBV6-1	-	-	TRBJ1-5	TGTGCCAGCAGTGAAGCAGGGGAGCCCCAGCATTTT	CASSEAGEPQHF
TRBV19	-	-	TRBJ1-5	-	CASTSDRDGVQPQHF
TRBV18	TRBD2	-	TRBJ2-3	TGTGCCAGCTCACCCATCCTAGCGGGGACCACAGATACGCAGTATTTT	CASSPILAGTTDTQYF
TRBV7-9	-	once	TRBJ2-2	TGTGCCAGCAGCTTAGCGGGCGACCGTCCCACCGGGGAGCTGTTTTTT	CASSLAGDRPTGELFF
TRBV30	-	-	TRBJ1-2	TGTGCCTGGGGGGGGGCGGGACTTATCGATGGCTACACCTTC	CAWGGAGLIDGYTF
TRBV9	TRBD2	-	TRBJ2-7	TGTGCCAGCAGCATTGGGACTAGCGGGGGGTTTGAGCAGTACTTC	CASSIGTSGGFEQYF
TRBV6-4	TRBD2	-	TRBJ2-3	TGTGCCAGCAGTGACGGACTAGCGGGATGGGTAGATACGCAGTATTTT	CASSDGLAGWVDTQYF
TRBV5-5	-	-	TRBJ2-5	TGTGCCAGCAGCTTGGTACTAGCCTGGGAGACCCAGTACTTC	CASSLVLAWETQYF